The text below deals with one T cell receptor beta chain. The repertoire was sequenced with immunoSEQ multiplex PCR; TCRdb's copy has only in-frame clones and lacks some. The data contain some 94,000 clones, about 90% of them singletons. The timepoints at which blood was sampled were baseline, cycle 4 day 1, and cycle 7 day 1. The data originate from a study of OX40 agonist ivuxolimab in advanced cancers. About the research overall: The patients' treatment was ivuxolimab, an agonistic anti-OX40 (CD134) antibody. In this trial design, patients received ivuxolimab intravenously at 0.01 to 10 mg/kg every 2 weeks.

This CDR3 contains 11 residues. Germline V gene data show CDR1 as DFQATT and CDR2 as SNEGSKA (reference sequence). Between the trimmed V and J ends, which lost 3 bases and 6 bases, there was a span of 9 bases. The receptor was isolated from an adult with an advanced solid tumor such as melanoma, head and neck, liver or kidney cancer. The J gene is TRBJ2-7, the V gene TRBV20-1; no reliable D call. The specimen was CD4+ or CD8+ T cells sorted from blood, collected in a trial of the OX40 agonist ivuxolimab. CDR3 nucleotides: TGCAGTGCTAGTTGGGTGTCCGAGCAGTACTTC. As protein: CSASWVSEQYF.